Below, one T cell receptor beta chain is given with its context. Its matching antigen is unknown. This record comes from a study of cytomegalovirus exposure and HLA in healthy donors. Background on the study: Around 80 million unique TCR sequences came from HLA-typed donors in an early release. General observations from the study: Reports indicate that TCR beta sequences accurately predicted the HLA-A and HLA-B alleles of most subjects. The CMV antigen specificity of a few CMV-associated chains was confirmed through in vitro analysis.

Participants comprised healthy donors of bone marrow. Germline V CDR1 and CDR2: LGHNA, YNFKEQ. Trimming shortened V by 0 bases and J by 5 bases, and 10 bases separated the two germline ends. The CDR3 contains 14 residues. The PCR contained 60 Vbeta and 13 Jbeta primers. Assay: immunoSEQ multiplex PCR; the TCRdb copy retains only in-frame clones and omits some. The data show 95,000 to 150,000 clones, roughly 82% seen once. The specimen sequenced was PBMCs. This sequence was found in a woman aged 18 to 35 in good health and CMV-seronegative. This chain joins TRBV4-2 and TRBJ1-1; no definite D call. CDR3 nucleotide sequence: TGTGCCAGCAGCCAAGACGAGCGAGGGACTGAAGCTTTCTTT. Translated, it gives CASSQDERGTEAFF.